This T cell receptor (beta chain) is drawn from a study of T cells in localized non-small cell lung cancer. A word on this clone: One end of the junction varies from germline; a read error may be responsible.

TCRdb's table, derived via immunoSEQ multiplex PCR, lists solely in-frame clones and lacks some. The sample consists of 86,000 or so clones, approximately 85% of them appearing once. Source: peripheral blood, taken before any cancer treatment. The receptor comes from a man aged 35 to 70 with stage I lung adenocarcinoma.

The CDR3, as DNA: TGTGCCAGCAGTCCTCTCCAGGGCTTTCCCATGTATTTT. Amino acids: CASSPLQGFPMYF. The chain uses TRBV5-8 and TRBJ1-3, with D possibly being TRBD1 (5 bases). The germline V gene has CDR1 SGHTS and CDR2 YDEGEE. This CDR3 is built from 13 residues.